The rows below give T cell receptor beta chains drawn from one sample of a study of breast tumors, draining lymph nodes, adjacent tissues. From the multiplex PCR reads, TCRdb called clonotypes with MiXCR, one entry per CDR3 protein. The table includes some 150,000 distinct CDR3 sequences, about a fifth detected once. The sequenced sample consisted of axillary lymph node tissue. The receptors here all came from a female donor with breast cancer. Some clones in this sample may be carry-over from other donors' samples. CDR3s include the opening cysteine and the closing phenylalanine or tryptophan. Each record gives: J gene, clone size, D gene, V gene, CDR3 DNA, CDR3 protein. A D gene is named only where the DNA matches it firmly. Expanded clones get a size class; other rows say once, few or many, or leave the size out.

j_gene: TRBJ1-2
abundance: NA
d_gene: TRBD1
v_gene: TRBV4-3
CDR3nt: TGCGCCAGCAGCCAAGATGAGGGGGCGGGCTATGGCTACACCTTC
CDR3aa: CASSQDEGAGYGYTF

j_gene: TRBJ2-3
abundance: many
d_gene: TRBD2
v_gene: TRBV5-1
CDR3nt: TGCGCCAGCAGCTTGCAGCGCGGGAGGACAGATACGCAGTATTTT
CDR3aa: CASSLQRGRTDTQYF

j_gene: TRBJ2-2
abundance: many
d_gene: TRBD2
v_gene: TRBV6-6
CDR3nt: TGTGCCAGCAGTTTCGGGGCGGGAGCGAACACCGGGGAGCTGTTTTTT
CDR3aa: CASSFGAGANTGELFF

j_gene: TRBJ2-3
abundance: many
d_gene: TRBD2
v_gene: TRBV30
CDR3nt: TGTGCCTGGAGCATAGCGGGAACAGATACGCAGTATTTT
CDR3aa: CAWSIAGTDTQYF

j_gene: TRBJ2-1
abundance: NA
d_gene: NA
v_gene: TRBV20-1
CDR3nt: TGCAGTGCTAAATCCGGACTCAATTACAATGAGCAGTTCTTC
CDR3aa: CSAKSGLNYNEQFF

j_gene: TRBJ2-1
abundance: many
d_gene: TRBD2
v_gene: TRBV4-3
CDR3nt: TGCGCCAGCAGCCAGATTCTAGCGGCCTACAATGAGCAGTTCTTC
CDR3aa: CASSQILAAYNEQFF

j_gene: TRBJ2-4
abundance: NA
d_gene: NA
v_gene: TRBV24-1
CDR3nt: TGTGCCACCAGTGACCCGAGAGGGGAAGCCAAAAACATTCAGTACTTC
CDR3aa: CATSDPRGEAKNIQYF

j_gene: TRBJ1-4
abundance: many
d_gene: NA
v_gene: TRBV6-5
CDR3nt: TGTGCCAGCAGTTATGGCGCCAATGAAAAACTGTTTTTT
CDR3aa: CASSYGANEKLFF

j_gene: TRBJ2-5
abundance: many
d_gene: TRBD1
v_gene: TRBV7-8
CDR3nt: TGTGCCAGCAGCCCCCCGGGACAGGGAGGGGAGACCCAGTACTTC
CDR3aa: CASSPPGQGGETQYF

j_gene: TRBJ2-5
abundance: many
d_gene: TRBD1
v_gene: TRBV28
CDR3nt: TGTGCCAGCAGACCAGGGGGAGAGACCCAGTACTTC
CDR3aa: CASRPGGETQYF

j_gene: TRBJ2-2
abundance: many
d_gene: NA
v_gene: TRBV5-6
CDR3nt: TGTGCCAGCAGCTTGGTGTCCCCCTGGACCGGGGAGCTGTTTTTT
CDR3aa: CASSLVSPWTGELFF

j_gene: TRBJ2-1
abundance: many
d_gene: TRBD2
v_gene: TRBV4-1
CDR3nt: TGCGCCAGCAGCCAAAGGACTAGCGGGAGGGCCAGGATGTGGAATGAGCAGTTCTTC
CDR3aa: CASSQRTSGRARMWNEQFF